The 9 T cell receptor beta chains presented below share a single source sample, sequenced in a study of shared clonotypes between healthy human individuals (dated by TCRdb to about 2020). The library was prepared using the immunoSEQ multiplex PCR assay. TCRdb carries this immuneACCESS record with in-frame sequences only. Its versions omit some clonotypes, under half of them owing to an unresolved V gene in the studies checked, with the rest unexplained. This sample is represented by approximately 740,000 clones; 74% of them were singletons. In total, the top ten clones hold under 2% of the sample. Specimen: memory CD4+ T cells sorted from blood. The intended sense of this specimen's cell subset or site label: CD45RA-negative fraction. The receptors here all came from a woman under 40 in good health.

The chain links TRBV28 to TRBJ2-3, with 10 bases aligning to TRBD2. Per germline, CDR1 MDHEN and CDR2 SYDVKM. V shed 8 bases and J 4 bases; nucleotides not matched to a gene: 9. CDR3 length: 15 amino acids. Here the CDR3 reads CASFRAGGSADTQYF. As DNA, the CDR3 is TGTGCCAGCTTCCGAGCGGGAGGGTCTGCAGATACGCAGTATTTT.

V gene TRBV20-1 combines with J gene TRBJ2-1; the D gene is possibly TRBD2 (6 bases). The V gene lost 3 bases and the J gene lost 15 bases, with 9 bases spanning the gap. Germline CDR1 is DFQATT and CDR2 is SNEGSKA (reference sequence). This CDR3 has 9 residues. The CDR3 DNA sequence: TGCAGTGCTAGTTCCGGGGGGTTCTTC. It yields the protein CSASSGGFF.

The V and J genes are TRBV4-2 and TRBJ2-4; D gene ambiguous. The germline CDR1 and CDR2 sequences are LGHNA and YNFKEQ. This CDR3 has 15 amino acids. V dropped 0 bases and J dropped 0 bases, with 6 bases sitting between them. CDR3 bases: TGTGCCAGCAGCCAAGAGGCCGGAGCCAAAAACATTCAGTACTTC. This gives the protein CASSQEAGAKNIQYF.

V gene TRBV7-3 combines with J gene TRBJ2-2; 8 bases match TRBD1. Germline trimming cut 4 bases from V and 6 bases from J; bases unmatched to any gene: 4. CDR1 and CDR2 (germline): SGHTA, FQGTGA. The CDR3 is made up of 14 amino acids. This chain's CDR3 is CASSSGGAPGELFF. The DNA for the CDR3 is TGTGCCAGCAGCTCAGGGGGCGCCCCCGGGGAGCTGTTTTTT.

The chain is built from TRBV30 and TRBJ2-2; a weak D match, TRBD1 (5 bases). The CDR3 runs 13 residues. V was clipped by 4 bases and J by 4 bases, with 10 bases between them. Germline values: CDR1 GTSNPN, CDR2 SVGIG (reference sequence). CDR3 loop: CAWTPGPTGELFF. The CDR3, as DNA: TGTGCCTGGACCCCAGGGCCCACCGGGGAGCTGTTTTTT.

This sequence joins TRBV11-3 and TRBJ2-7; 13 positions match TRBD2. CDR1 and CDR2 from the germline V gene are SGHNT and YENEEA. The length of the CDR3 is 18 residues. The V and J ends lost 4 bases and 5 bases, in that order; junction bases with no gene match: 14. CDR3 sequence reads: CASSSALGLAGSGHEQYF. In DNA form, the CDR3 reads TGTGCCAGCAGCTCCGCCCTGGGACTAGCGGGGAGTGGCCACGAGCAGTACTTC.

The chain employs TRBV28 and TRBJ1-3; 10 bases line up with TRBD1. V shed 3 bases, J shed 2 bases, and the junction held 7 bases outside the gene matches. The CDR3 totals 17 residues. Germline CDR1 MDHEN, CDR2 SYDVKM. The CDR3: CASSFPTTGGTGNTIYF. CDR3 in DNA: TGTGCCAGCAGTTTCCCCACGACAGGGGGCACTGGAAACACCATATATTTT.

As for this clone: A read error may explain this, as a much larger clone is one base away. The same CDR3 arises from other DNA sequences in this sample as well. The chain employs TRBV2 and TRBJ1-1; 8 bases align to TRBD1. Germline trimming cut 6 bases from V and 1 base from J; bases unmatched to any gene: 1. This CDR3 region has 13 residues. Germline loops: CDR1 SNHLY, CDR2 FYNNEI. This CDR3 reads CASSGQGNTEAFF. The CDR3 region has the DNA TGTGCCAGCAGCGGACAGGGGAACACTGAAGCTTTCTTT.

V and J are TRBV2 and TRBJ2-7, with TRBD1 identical over 8 bases. Per germline, CDR1 SNHLY and CDR2 FYNNEI. Losses at the gene ends were 3 bases for V and 3 bases for J; bases not matched to a gene: 4. The CDR3 length is 14 residues. Here the CDR3 reads CASSETGDIYEQYF. CDR3 sequence (DNA): TGTGCCAGCAGTGAGACAGGGGACATCTACGAGCAGTACTTC.